Listed here are 29 T cell receptor beta chains from one sample, sequenced in a study of cytomegalovirus exposure and HLA in healthy donors. The study ran its PCR with 60 Vbeta and 13 Jbeta primers. Produced via immunoSEQ multiplex PCR; TCRdb's table is partial and in-frame only. The profile shows fewer than 110,000 clones, around 66% of them singletons. Sequencing used PBMCs. These receptors were obtained from a woman between 50 and 59 years old in good health and CMV-seronegative.

This clone was recorded a few times. This chain links TRBV7-9 with TRBJ2-1, with D tentatively TRBD2 (5 bases). Germline CDR1 SEHNR, CDR2 FQNEAQ (reference sequence). The CDR3 extends over 13 amino acids. V lost 1 base and J lost 8, with 9 bases in between. The CDR3 DNA follows: TGTGCCAGCAGCTTAGTAGCGATCCATGAGCAGTTCTTC. This encodes CASSLVAIHEQFF.

This clone was counted a few times. The gene calls are TRBV28 and TRBJ1-5; 8 nucleotides agree with TRBD1. The germline CDR1 and CDR2 sequences are MDHEN and SYDVKM. J lost 6 bases, V lost 4 bases, and 5 bases had no gene match. This CDR3 is built from 14 residues. CDR3 DNA: TGTGCCAGCAGTTCAGGACAGGGCCGTCAGCCCCAGCATTTT. Protein sequence: CASSSGQGRQPQHF. The full variable domain, with the rest looked up from reference TRBV28 and TRBJ1-5, is DVKVTQSSRYLVKRTGEKVFLECVQDMDHENMFWYRQDPGLGLRLIYFSYDVKMKEKGDIPEGYSVSREKKERFSLILESASTNQTSMYLCASSSGQGRQPQHFGDGTRLSIL.

The chain has TRBV13 and TRBJ2-5; D is perhaps TRBD2 (6 bases). The length of the CDR3 is 15 residues. The germline gives CDR1 PRHDT, CDR2 FYEKMQ (reference sequence). V lost 0 bases and J 5 bases, leaving 13 bases between the germline ends. The CDR3 DNA is TGTGCCAGCAGCTTAGGGACTAGGCCTCGGGAGACCCAGTACTTC. Its translation: CASSLGTRPRETQYF. The whole variable domain, filled in from reference TRBV13 and TRBJ2-5, reads AAGVIQSPRHLIKEKRETATLKCYPIPRHDTVYWYQQGPGQDPQFLISFYEKMQSDKGSIPDRFSAQQFSDYHSELNMSSLELGDSALYFCASSLGTRPRETQYFGPGTRLLVL.

CDR3 DNA sequence: TGTGCCAGCAGTCAGGGGGCTAATCAGCCCCAGCATTTT. It translates to CASSQGANQPQHF. The chain recombines TRBV6-5 with TRBJ1-5, with 8 nucleotides matching TRBD1. Germline V CDR1 and CDR2: MNHEY, SVGAGI. The CDR3 runs to 13 residues. Germline trimming cut 5 bases from V and 4 bases from J; bases unmatched to any gene: 1.

The V gene is TRBV29-1, the J gene TRBJ2-1; D is unclear. There are 13 residues in the CDR3. CDR1 SQVTM and CDR2 ANQGSEA come from the germline V gene. Trimming shortened V by 2 bases and J by 8 bases, and 13 bases separated the two germline ends. The CDR3 is CSVESLAWHEQFF. The CDR3 DNA reads TGCAGCGTTGAATCATTAGCATGGCATGAGCAGTTCTTC.

This clone was observed a handful of times. This chain connects TRBV6-5 to TRBJ2-3; 9 bases map to TRBD2. CDR1 MNHEY and CDR2 SVGAGI come from the germline V gene. The CDR3 runs to 14 residues. Germline trimming cut 4 bases from V and 4 bases from J; bases unmatched to any gene: 3. The CDR3 is CASSFSGGADTQYF. As DNA, the CDR3 is TGTGCCAGCAGTTTTAGCGGGGGAGCAGATACGCAGTATTTT.

This rearrangement joins TRBV15 to TRBJ2-7, with 8 bases lining up with TRBD2. V was clipped by 2 bases and J by 3 bases; unmatched bases: 18. CDR1 is LNHNV, CDR2 YYDKDF, per germline (reference sequence). The CDR3 is made up of 19 amino acids. This CDR3 is CATSRPIPQGWAGGYEQYF. The CDR3 region has the DNA TGTGCCACCAGCAGACCCATTCCTCAGGGTTGGGCGGGAGGCTACGAGCAGTACTTC.

The chain joins TRBV28 to TRBJ2-3, with D possibly TRBD1 on 5 matching bases. Germline V gives CDR1 MDHEN, CDR2 SYDVKM. The CDR3 loop spans 12 amino acids. V was pared by 7 bases and J by 9 bases, with 14 bases between. The CDR3 DNA reads as TGTGCCAGCACCTCAGGGTCCAGCACGCAGTATTTT. This translates into CASTSGSSTQYF.

The chain carries TRBV27 and TRBJ2-7; 9 positions agree with TRBD1. Trimming cost V 0 bases and J 2 bases; bases outside gene matches: 2. Germline CDR1 reads MNHEY; CDR2 reads SMNVEV (reference sequence). The CDR3 is 15 residues long. CDR3 sequence reads: CASSLSTGGPYEQYF. The CDR3 DNA reads TGTGCCAGCAGTTTATCAACAGGGGGCCCCTACGAGCAGTACTTC.

CDR3 in amino acids: CASRSGGEQYF. DNA for the CDR3: TGTGCCAGCAGAAGCGGTGGCGAGCAGTACTTC. The chain employs TRBV2 and TRBJ2-5, with D tentatively TRBD2 (5 bases). The J call may be incorrect, as the DNA end agrees better with TRBJ2-7. Germline V CDR1 and CDR2: SNHLY, FYNNEI. This CDR3 contains 11 residues.

The gene calls are TRBV5-5 and TRBJ2-7, with TRBD1 matching 7 bases. The CDR3 loop spans 15 amino acids. Trimming removed 4 bases from V and 0 bases from J; junction bases left unmatched: 7. The germline CDR1 and CDR2 sequences are SGHKS and YYEKEE (reference sequence). For the CDR3, the DNA is TGTGCCAGCAGCCTGGGACAGTCGAACTCCTACGAGCAGTACTTC. This codes for CASSLGQSNSYEQYF.

The chain recombines TRBV6-1 with TRBJ1-2; tentative D call: TRBD1 (5 bases). Trimming cost V 3 bases and J 7 bases, with 24 bases left between them. Germline V gene sequence: CDR1 MNHNS, CDR2 SASEGT. This CDR3 is built from 17 residues. This chain's CDR3 is CASSEGPTTAFSGGYTF. The CDR3 DNA sequence: TGTGCCAGCAGTGAGGGGCCAACAACGGCCTTCTCGGGTGGCTACACCTTC.

The gene calls are TRBV10-3 and TRBJ1-4, with 10 bases aligning to TRBD1. Trimming at V came to 4 bases and at J to 5 bases, leaving 10 bases not matched to a gene. The CDR3 spans 17 residues. Germline CDR1 and CDR2: ENHRY and SYGVKD. CDR3 sequence: CAISGGQGEIANEKLFF. CDR3 nucleotides: TGTGCCATCAGTGGAGGACAGGGGGAAATTGCGAATGAAAAACTGTTTTTT.

This chain joins TRBV28 and TRBJ2-4, with D perhaps matching TRBD1 (6 bases). The V gene's germline CDR1 is MDHEN and CDR2 SYDVKM. The V gene lost 2 bases and the J gene lost 3 bases, with 11 bases spanning the gap. This CDR3 comprises 15 residues. This CDR3 reads CASSLTGIDKNIQYF. Written as DNA, the CDR3 is TGTGCCAGCAGTTTAACAGGGATCGACAAAAACATTCAGTACTTC. Variable domain in full (rest from reference TRBV28 and TRBJ2-4): DVKVTQSSRYLVKRTGEKVFLECVQDMDHENMFWYRQDPGLGLRLIYFSYDVKMKEKGDIPEGYSVSREKKERFSLILESASTNQTSMYLCASSLTGIDKNIQYFGAGTRLSVL.

The V and J genes are TRBV27 and TRBJ2-7; D gene ambiguous. Germline loops: CDR1 MNHEY, CDR2 SMNVEV (reference sequence). The V and J ends lost 0 bases and 6 bases respectively, with 9 bases between them. The length of the CDR3 is 13 residues. CDR3 sequence (DNA): TGTGCCAGCAGTTTATCCCCCTCTACCGAGCAGTACTTC. It codes for CASSLSPSTEQYF.

The chain recombines TRBV6-5 with TRBJ1-3; D is uncertain. V lost 6 bases and J lost 0, with 12 bases in between. CDR1 is MNHEY and CDR2 is SVGAGI in the germline V gene. The CDR3 runs to 15 residues. Written as DNA, the CDR3 is TGTGCCAGCAGACGACACCAAAACTCTGGAAACACCATATATTTT. Translated: CASRRHQNSGNTIYF.

This clone was recorded only once. The chain has TRBV6-5 and TRBJ2-7; 7 bases are a match to TRBD1. The germline V gene has CDR1 MNHEY and CDR2 SVGAGI. This CDR3 is built from 14 residues. J lost 4 bases, V lost 2 bases, and 5 bases had no gene match. The CDR3: CASSYRDSPYEQYF. CDR3 in DNA: TGTGCCAGCAGTTACCGGGACAGCCCGTACGAGCAGTACTTC.

This clone was seen a few times. The chain joins TRBV4-1 to TRBJ1-4; D uncertain. Deletions cut 2 bases from V and 7 bases from J, with 17 bases between. The CDR3 runs 16 residues. Germline CDR1 and CDR2: MGHRA and YSYEKL. The CDR3 DNA follows: TGCGCCAGCAGCCAACGATCCGTGAGTGTGTCTGAAAAACTGTTTTTT. This encodes CASSQRSVSVSEKLFF.

The chain has TRBV7-9 and TRBJ1-2; 7 nucleotides align to TRBD1. Germline V gene data show CDR1 as SEHNR and CDR2 as FQNEAQ (reference sequence). The CDR3 contains 14 residues. The ends lost 0 bases at V and 7 bases at J; junction bases unmatched: 5. The chain's CDR3 is CASSLAGQDAGYTF. CDR3 nucleotide sequence: TGTGCCAGCAGCTTAGCAGGACAGGACGCTGGCTACACCTTC. Using reference TRBV7-9 and TRBJ1-2 for the parts outside the CDR3, the full variable domain is DTGVSQNPRHKITKRGQNVTFRCDPISEHNRLYWYRQTLGQGPEFLTYFQNEAQLEKSRLLSDRFSAERPKGSFSTLEIQRTEQGDSAMYLCASSLAGQDAGYTFGSGTRLTVV.

The chain has TRBV25-1 and TRBJ2-3; 8 bases match TRBD2. Germline CDR1 is MGHDK and CDR2 is SYGVNS. The CDR3 sequence is 16 residues long. V shed 1 base and J 4 bases; nucleotides not matched to a gene: 7. The CDR3 region has the DNA TGTGCCAGCAGTGAATGGTCCAGCGGGGGTGCAGATACGCAGTATTTT. The encoded protein is CASSEWSSGGADTQYF.

V is TRBV6-1 and J is TRBJ2-2; 7 nucleotides line up with TRBD1. The J segment lost 5 bases and the V segment lost 5 bases, leaving 8 bases of the junction unmatched. This CDR3 region has 15 residues. Germline V gives CDR1 MNHNS, CDR2 SASEGT. CDR3 sequence reads: CASSRQGLWTGELFF. The DNA for the CDR3 is TGTGCCAGCAGTAGACAGGGCTTGTGGACCGGGGAGCTGTTTTTT.

The rearrangement links TRBV18 to TRBJ1-1, with D unresolved. Per the germline V gene, CDR1 is KGHSH and CDR2 is LQKENI. CDR3 length equals 14 residues. The V and J ends lost 3 bases and 7 bases respectively, with 15 bases between them. The CDR3 here is CASSPQREGGEAFF. For the CDR3, the DNA is TGTGCCAGCTCACCCCAGAGAGAGGGCGGTGAAGCTTTCTTT.

The gene calls are TRBV29-1 and TRBJ2-7; weak D call: TRBD2 (5 bases). Germline V lookup: CDR1 SQVTM, CDR2 ANQGSEA. V was clipped by 4 bases and J by 1 base, with 11 bases between them. The CDR3 totals 13 residues. CDR3 in amino acids: CSVVQAGSYEQYF. In DNA form, the CDR3 reads TGCAGCGTTGTCCAGGCGGGTTCCTACGAGCAGTACTTC.

This chain connects TRBV19 to TRBJ2-3; 13 nucleotides agree with TRBD2. The germline V gene has CDR1 LNHDA and CDR2 SQIVND (reference sequence). The CDR3 has 15 amino acids. The V and J ends lost 7 bases and 3 bases, in that order; junction bases with no gene match: 4. CDR3 amino acids: CASNGLAGVTDTQYF. The CDR3, as DNA: TGTGCCAGTAACGGACTAGCGGGGGTAACAGATACGCAGTATTTT.

This clone appeared a few times. The chain recombines TRBV28 with TRBJ1-6, with a tentative D call TRBD1 (6 bases). Between the trimmed V and J ends, which lost 5 bases and 9 bases, there was a span of 23 bases. Per germline, CDR1 MDHEN and CDR2 SYDVKM. This CDR3 has 17 residues. The CDR3 region is CASSPLRQVRGGSPLHF. As DNA, the CDR3 is TGTGCCAGCAGTCCCCTTAGACAGGTCCGAGGAGGTTCACCCCTCCACTTT.

The chain combines TRBV11-3 with TRBJ2-2; a weak D match, TRBD1 (6 bases). The V end was cut by 7 bases, the J end by 2 bases, with 23 bases between. The CDR3 spans 18 residues. Germline V lookup: CDR1 SGHNT, CDR2 YENEEA. The CDR3 loop is CASTGPILGQTNTGELFF. CDR3 DNA sequence: TGTGCCAGCACCGGACCGATATTGGGACAAACCAACACCGGGGAGCTGTTTTTT. The whole variable domain, remainder taken from reference TRBV11-3 and TRBJ2-2, is EAGVVQSPRYKIIEKKQPVAFWCNPISGHNTLYWYLQNLGQGPELLIRYENEEAVDDSQLPKDRFSAERLKGVDSTLKIQPAELGDSAVYLCASTGPILGQTNTGELFFGEGSRLTVL.

The CDR3 loop reads CASSPQEGATPGEQYF. In nucleotides, the CDR3 is TGTGCCAGCTCACCCCAGGAGGGAGCGACGCCCGGGGAGCAGTACTTC. The rearrangement links TRBV18 to TRBJ2-7; tentatively, D is TRBD2 (6 bases). The CDR3 covers 16 residues. CDR1 is KGHSH and CDR2 is LQKENI in the germline V gene. The V gene lost 3 bases and the J gene lost 7 bases, with 22 bases spanning the gap.

J is TRBJ2-2 and V is TRBV30; 7 bases line up with TRBD2. This CDR3 is built from 13 residues. The V segment lost 4 bases and the J segment 3 bases; nucleotides outside the gene matches: 2. Germline-derived CDR1 and CDR2 are GTSNPN and SVGIG (reference sequence). CDR3 sequence: CAWTGGHTGELFF. The CDR3 bases are TGTGCCTGGACGGGGGGACACACCGGGGAGCTGTTTTTT. Full variable domain (remainder filled in from reference TRBV30 and TRBJ2-2): SQTIHQWPATLVQPVGSPLSLECTVEGTSNPNLYWYRQAAGRGLQLLFYSVGIGQISSEVPQNLSASRPQDRQFILSSKKLLLSDSGFYLCAWTGGHTGELFFGEGSRLTVL.

The chain couples TRBV20-1 to TRBJ1-2; 8 bases align to TRBD1. The CDR3 is made up of 11 amino acids. CDR1 and CDR2 from the germline V gene are DFQATT and SNEGSKA (reference sequence). The V gene end was trimmed by 6 bases and the J gene end by 8 bases; junction bases not matched to a gene: 5. This chain's CDR3 is CSAPGQGGYTF. CDR3 in DNA: TGCAGTGCACCAGGACAGGGAGGCTACACCTTC.